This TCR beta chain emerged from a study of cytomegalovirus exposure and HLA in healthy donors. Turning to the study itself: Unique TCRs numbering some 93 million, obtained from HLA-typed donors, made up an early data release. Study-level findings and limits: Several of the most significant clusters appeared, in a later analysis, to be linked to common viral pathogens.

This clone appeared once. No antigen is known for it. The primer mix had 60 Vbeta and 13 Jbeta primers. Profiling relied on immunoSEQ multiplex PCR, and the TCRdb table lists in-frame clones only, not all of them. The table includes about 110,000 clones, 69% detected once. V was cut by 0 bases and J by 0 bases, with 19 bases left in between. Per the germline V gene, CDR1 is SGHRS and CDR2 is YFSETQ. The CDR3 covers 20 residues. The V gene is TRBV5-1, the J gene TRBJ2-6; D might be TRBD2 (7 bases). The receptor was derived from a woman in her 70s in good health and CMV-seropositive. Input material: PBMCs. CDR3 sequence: CASSLAPTGGQLSGANVLTF. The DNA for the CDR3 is TGCGCCAGCAGCTTGGCTCCAACCGGGGGGCAACTCTCTGGGGCCAACGTCCTGACTTTC.